This TCR beta chain appears in the sequencing data of a study of CD8 T cells in ankylosing spondylitis. TCRdb processed the 5' RACE reads anew with MiXCR; each CDR3 protein has one entry. The profile shows over 700,000 distinct CDR3 sequences, around 20% of them singletons. Concerning this clonotype itself: Antigen: not known.

Germline V gene data show CDR1 as MDHEN and CDR2 as SYDVKM. The length of the CDR3 is 15 residues. The ends were cut back, 3 bases at V and 5 bases at J, with 14 bases in the middle. Regarding the study as a whole: Typical of ankylosing spondylitis blood, it appeared, was a TCR beta motif of roughly eight highly homologous variants.

The origin of this receptor is a male donor with ankylosing spondylitis. The source material was blood, either unsorted or a sorted T cell fraction (not recorded which). The V call is TRBV28, the J call TRBJ1-5, with D tentatively TRBD1 (6 bases). The CDR3 sequence is CASSFGGQLDQPQHF. CDR3 nucleotides: TGTGCCAGCAGTTTCGGGGGACAACTGGATCAGCCCCAGCATTTT.